This paragraph reports one T cell receptor (beta chain). Its antigen remains unknown. Germline is not matched at one junction end, which may reflect a read error. Sequencing was done on patients that had shown CD8+CD57+ cell expansion by flow cytometry. Each of the patients presented with severe acquired aplastic anemia. Therapy had not been given to patients before blood sampling. These data originate in a study of CD8+CD57+ T cells in acquired aplastic anemia. Background on the study: Mean yield of DNA from sorted CD4+ and CD8+ cells was about 3.2 ug. Broader study findings: Between the patient and control groups, CD8+ Simpson's diversity did not differ significantly.

Germline-derived CDR1 and CDR2 are LNHDA and SQIVND (reference sequence). The CDR3 length is 16 residues. The study profiled TCR beta VDJ and CDR3 using genomic DNA as template. TCRdb recomputed calls from the reads with MiXCR, one row per CDR3 protein. Among 260,000 or so distinct CDR3 sequences listed, 82% were seen once. The specimen was sorted CD4+, CD8+, or CD8+CD57+ T cells (not recorded which) from PBMCs. V and J are TRBV19 and TRBJ2-2; 9 bases line up with TRBD2. The receptor's source is a human donor with aplastic anemia. The CDR3: CASSIASGAYNGELFF. The CDR3 DNA follows: TGTGCCAGTAGTATAGCTAGCGGGGCCTACAATGGGGAGTTGTTTTTT.